The 19 T cell receptor beta chains given below trace back to one sample, sequenced in a study of blood T cell repertoires in COVID-19. The table came from immunoSEQ multiplex PCR; TCRdb's copy has only in-frame clones and leaves some out. The sample contains some 150,000 clones, around 90% of which appear only once. The sample consisted of peripheral blood. These receptors were taken from a woman aged 55-70 years with active or convalescent COVID-19.

This chain connects TRBV5-1 to TRBJ1-1; D remains unclear. CDR1 is SGHRS, CDR2 YFSETQ, per germline. The CDR3 runs 16 residues. Trimming left V 0 bases short and J 1 base short, with 13 bases between. The CDR3 spells CASSLGVRAGNTEAFF. Here the CDR3 DNA reads TGCGCCAGCAGCTTGGGAGTCCGAGCTGGGAACACTGAAGCTTTCTTT.

This clone was counted between two and nine times. The rearrangement joins TRBV19 to TRBJ2-1; TRBD1 might be the D (6 bases). Per the germline V gene, CDR1 is LNHDA and CDR2 is SQIVND (reference sequence). This CDR3 is built from 16 residues. Trimming removed 5 bases at V and 4 bases at J, with 18 bases between. The CDR3 nucleotides read TGTGCCAGTAGTCTCAGGGGTAGGGGCCGGTACAATGAGCAGTTCTTC. Amino acid sequence: CASSLRGRGRYNEQFF.

V is TRBV6-2 or TRBV6-3 and J is TRBJ2-2, with D perhaps matching TRBD1 (5 bases). Germline V gene data show CDR1 as MNHEY and CDR2 as SVGEGT. The length of the CDR3 is 15 residues. V was clipped by 2 bases and J by 5 bases, with 12 bases between them. DNA of the CDR3: TGTGCCAGCAGTTACAGGGGTTGGGGAACCGGGGAGCTGTTTTTT. Amino acids: CASSYRGWGTGELFF.

This chain uses TRBV7-2 with TRBJ1-6; D possibly corresponds to TRBD1 (6 bases). V gave up 2 bases and J gave up 2 bases, with 16 bases separating them. Germline V CDR1 and CDR2: SGHTA, FQGNSA. There are 18 residues in the CDR3. For the CDR3, the DNA is TGTGCCAGCAGCTTATTGCCAACAGGGAGTCCCTATAATTCACCCCTCCACTTT. Its translation is CASSLLPTGSPYNSPLHF.

The chain carries TRBV3-1 (or the pseudogene TRBV3-2) and TRBJ1-5; D ambiguous. The CDR3 has 12 residues. Germline CDR1 LGHDT, CDR2 YNNKEL (reference sequence). The V end lost 1 base, the J end lost 6 bases, and 4 bases lay between the germline ends. The CDR3, as DNA: TGTGCCAGCAGCCAAGCGTCTCAGCCCCAGCATTTT. Its protein product is CASSQASQPQHF.

The chain has TRBV4-3 and TRBJ2-1, with D perhaps matching TRBD2 (6 bases). V was shortened by 4 bases and J by 7 bases, with 14 bases between the two germline ends. The V gene's germline CDR1 is LGHNA and CDR2 YSLEER. This CDR3 is built from 14 residues. CDR3 coding DNA: TGCGCCAGCAGCCCCTCCCTCGCGGGGAATGAGCAGTTCTTC. Translating it yields CASSPSLAGNEQFF.

In DNA form, the CDR3 reads TGTGCCAGCAGCGGAGAAGGGAGGAACTATGGCTACACCTTC. Translation: CASSGEGRNYGYTF. The chain is built from TRBV5-4 and TRBJ1-2; D call uncertain. This CDR3 has 14 residues. The V gene's germline CDR1 is SGHNT and CDR2 YYREEE (reference sequence). The V end was cut by 4 bases, the J end by 2 bases, with 12 bases between.

The chain is built from TRBV7-2 and TRBJ2-7; TRBD2 aligns across 11 bases. CDR1 SGHTA and CDR2 FQGNSA come from the germline V gene. V dropped 5 bases and J dropped 3; count of bases not matched to a gene: 9. The CDR3 is made up of 16 amino acids. Here the CDR3 reads CASSLVRLAGSYEQYF. The CDR3 coding sequence is TGTGCCAGCAGCCTAGTCCGACTAGCGGGGAGCTACGAGCAGTACTTC.

This clone occurred once. The chain carries TRBV6-5 and TRBJ1-1; D is uncertain. The CDR3 length is 15 residues. Trimming took off 8 bases at V and 4 bases at J, with 20 bases between the two ends. CDR1 and CDR2 (germline): MNHEY, SVGAGI. The CDR3, as DNA: TGTGCCAGCGTCAAAGAGGGTTTAACGGGCACTGAAGCTTTCTTT. Amino acid sequence: CASVKEGLTGTEAFF.

Only one count was recorded for this clone. The V call is TRBV3-1 (or the pseudogene TRBV3-2), the J call TRBJ2-7, with 8 nucleotides matching TRBD2. The CDR3 contains 15 residues. Germline CDR1 and CDR2: LGHDT and YNNKEL (reference sequence). The trim removed 1 base at V and 2 bases at J, leaving 4 bases unmatched. DNA for the CDR3: TGTGCCAGCAGCCAAGCGCCGGGACTAGCCTACGAGCAGTACTTC. It translates to CASSQAPGLAYEQYF.

In this sample, this clone turned up once. The chain recombines TRBV5-6 with TRBJ1-3, with TRBD1 matching 9 bases. Trimming at V came to 0 bases and at J to 3 bases, leaving 4 bases not matched to a gene. CDR1 and CDR2 from the germline V gene are SGHDT and YYEEEE. The length of the CDR3 is 16 residues. This CDR3 is CASSLGQGGGGNTIYF. The CDR3 DNA follows: TGTGCCAGCAGCTTGGGACAGGGGGGCGGTGGAAACACCATATATTTT.

This chain joins TRBV27 and TRBJ2-7; 8 bases are a match to TRBD1. The junction had 9 bases not matched to a gene; V was cut back by 6 bases and J by 2 bases. CDR3 size: 15 residues. The germline V gene has CDR1 MNHEY and CDR2 SMNVEV (reference sequence). CDR3 loop: CASSGPGTGTYEQYF. In DNA, the CDR3 is TGTGCCAGCAGCGGCCCCGGGACAGGCACCTACGAGCAGTACTTC.

The rearrangement joins TRBV15 to TRBJ1-4, with D hard to call. The V and J ends lost 1 base and 0 bases respectively, with 6 bases between them. Germline V gene lookup returns CDR1 LNHNV and CDR2 YYDKDF (reference sequence). This CDR3 is built from 15 residues. The CDR3 spells CATSRAYSTNEKLFF. CDR3 bases: TGTGCCACCAGCAGAGCTTATTCAACTAATGAAAAACTGTTTTTT.

This clone showed up just once. The CDR3 coding sequence is TGTGCCAGCAGCTTAAACAGCGGGGAGACCCAGTACTTC. It encodes CASSLNSGETQYF. The chain links TRBV7-3 to TRBJ2-5; a possible D gene is TRBD2 (6 bases). V lost 1 base to trimming and J lost 5 bases, with 8 bases between them. The CDR3 totals 13 residues. CDR1 and CDR2 from the germline V gene are SGHTA and FQGTGA.

The rearrangement links TRBV10-1 to TRBJ1-2; 7 bases are a match to TRBD1. The CDR3 is 14 amino acids. CDR1 and CDR2 from the germline V gene are WNHNN and SYGVQD (reference sequence). Trimming cost V 9 bases and J 8 bases; bases outside gene matches: 15. The CDR3 here is CASTRGKGANGYTF. CDR3 in DNA: TGCGCCAGTACGAGGGGAAAGGGGGCGAACGGCTACACCTTC.

This rearrangement joins TRBV2 to TRBJ1-6, with D possibly TRBD1 on 6 matching bases. CDR3 length: 15 residues. CDR1 and CDR2 (germline): SNHLY, FYNNEI. Trimming shortened V by 7 bases and J by 6 bases, and 16 bases separated the two germline ends. The CDR3 DNA reads as TGTGCCAGCACCGAAAGCCCCAGGGGTAATTCACCCCTCCACTTT. Translation: CASTESPRGNSPLHF.

The chain employs TRBV2 and TRBJ1-3; 10 bases are a match to TRBD1. V shed 6 bases and J 2 bases; nucleotides not matched to a gene: 4. The CDR3 contains 15 residues. Germline V gene lookup returns CDR1 SNHLY and CDR2 FYNNEI. CDR3 nucleotides: TGTGCCAGCAGAGCCGGGACAGGGGCTGGAAACACCATATATTTT. This codes for CASRAGTGAGNTIYF.

As DNA, the CDR3 is TGCGCCAGCAGCTCCGGCGGACAGGGTCGACCTCCTAATGAAAAACTGTTTTTT. This translates into CASSSGGQGRPPNEKLFF. The chain recombines TRBV5-1 with TRBJ1-4; TRBD1 aligns across 8 bases. Germline CDR1 and CDR2: SGHRS and YFSETQ. The CDR3 totals 18 residues. V trimming: 3 bases; J trimming: 3 bases; junction bases outside the gene matches: 13.

The V gene is TRBV18, the J gene TRBJ2-2; tentative D call: TRBD2 (6 bases). There are 14 residues in the CDR3. Per germline, CDR1 KGHSH and CDR2 LQKENI. Trimming took off 10 bases at V and 6 bases at J, with 18 bases between the two ends. CDR3 in DNA: TGTGCCACCGTACGCGGGGTGGAGGCCGGGGAGCTGTTTTTT. Its protein product is CATVRGVEAGELFF. Combining the CDR3 with reference TRBV18 and TRBJ2-2 gives the whole variable domain NAGVMQNPRHLVRRRGQEARLRCSPMKGHSHVYWYRQLPEEGLKFMVYLQKENIIDESGMPKERFSAEFPKEGPSILRIQQVVRGDSAAYFCATVRGVEAGELFFGEGSRLTVL.